These 15 T cell receptor beta chains originate from one sample sequenced in a study of beta chain features in type 1 diabetes. Expressed TCRB transcripts got sequenced, as all isolated RNA was reverse transcribed. The assay was immunoSEQ multiplex PCR, and TCRdb's table has in-frame clones only and misses some. Here the sample spans 50,000 or so clones, under 55% being singletons. Points from the study as a whole: Among all four CD4+ subsets, Type 1 diabetes patients had TCRB CDR3s that were moderately but significantly shorter.

The antigens of these receptors remain unknown. The sequencing input was Tregs from blood. These receptors were taken from a man between 25 and 39 years old with type 1 diabetes.

The chain carries TRBV5-1 and TRBJ1-2, with 8 bases lining up with TRBD1. Germline CDR1 is SGHRS and CDR2 is YFSETQ. Germline trimming cut 2 bases from V and 2 bases from J; bases unmatched to any gene: 2. The CDR3 has 14 residues. The DNA for the CDR3 is TGCGCCAGCAGCTTTACAGGGGGAAACTATGGCTACACCTTC. Amino acid sequence: CASSFTGGNYGYTF.

The chain links TRBV28 to TRBJ1-1, with 7 bases identical to TRBD1. CDR1 and CDR2 from the germline V gene are MDHEN and SYDVKM. CDR3 size: 16 residues. After removal of 6 bases from V and 1 base from J, the junction contained 11 bases not matched to a gene. CDR3 bases: TGTGCCAGCAGCCAATATGGACAGGTTAGGAACACTGAAGCTTTCTTT. Encoded protein: CASSQYGQVRNTEAFF.

V and J are TRBV10-3 and TRBJ1-1, with TRBD1 matching over 7 bases. The CDR3 length is 15 residues. J lost 3 bases, V lost 3 bases, and 7 bases had no gene match. The germline gives CDR1 ENHRY, CDR2 SYGVKD. CDR3 DNA: TGTGCCATCAGTGATTCAGACAGGGCCTACACTGAAGCTTTCTTT. This translates into CAISDSDRAYTEAFF.

The chain combines TRBV7-2 with TRBJ2-5; 8 nucleotides match TRBD2. The J call may be faulty, since TRBJ2-7 better matches the DNA end. This CDR3 is 16 amino acids long. Germline loops: CDR1 SGHTA, CDR2 FQGNSA. DNA of the CDR3: TGTGCCAGCAGCTTAGATCCCCCGGGAGGGCCAGGCGAGCAGTACTTC. This translates into CASSLDPPGGPGEQYF.

This clone was seen a few times. The chain joins TRBV18 to TRBJ1-4; D is unresolved. Trimming left V 6 bases short and J 9 bases short, with 11 bases between. Germline V gene data show CDR1 as KGHSH and CDR2 as LQKENI. This CDR3 is built from 12 residues. This CDR3 reads CASSPPEKKLFF. The CDR3 nucleotides read TGTGCCAGCTCGCCCCCGGAGAAAAAACTGTTTTTT.

This clone came up a few times. The chain is built from TRBV6-5 and TRBJ2-2; no definite D call. Between the trimmed V and J ends, which lost 0 bases and 4 bases, there was a span of 6 bases. Per germline, CDR1 MNHEY and CDR2 SVGAGI. CDR3 length: 14 amino acids. The CDR3 sequence is CASSYSYRTGELFF. The CDR3 DNA is TGTGCCAGCAGTTACTCTTATCGCACCGGGGAGCTGTTTTTT.

This clone was seen a few times. This chain links TRBV5-1 with TRBJ1-2; TRBD1 aligns across 7 bases. The CDR3 is 13 residues long. V gave up 0 bases and J gave up 8 bases; unmatched junction bases: 4. Germline V gene lookup returns CDR1 SGHRS and CDR2 YFSETQ. DNA of the CDR3: TGCGCCAGCAGCTTGGGACAGGGAAGCGGCTACACCTTC. Amino acids: CASSLGQGSGYTF. The whole variable domain, filled in from reference TRBV5-1 and TRBJ1-2, reads KAGVTQTPRYLIKTRGQQVTLSCSPISGHRSVSWYQQTPGQGLQFLFEYFSETQRNKGNFPGRFSGRQFSNSRSEMNVSTLELGDSALYLCASSLGQGSGYTFGSGTRLTVV.

The rearrangement joins TRBV4-2 to TRBJ2-1; no reliable D call. This CDR3 has 16 amino acids. V lost 1 base and J 0 bases, leaving 10 bases between the germline ends. Germline V gene sequence: CDR1 LGHNA, CDR2 YNFKEQ. The CDR3 nucleotides read TGTGCCAGCAGCCAAGGTCAATTGAGCTCCTACAATGAGCAGTTCTTC. Encoded protein: CASSQGQLSSYNEQFF.

Here the CDR3 reads CASSLYLAGGPDTQYF. The CDR3 coding sequence is TGTGCCAGCAGCTTATATCTAGCGGGAGGACCAGATACGCAGTATTTT. The chain carries TRBV7-2 and TRBJ2-3; 11 nucleotides agree with TRBD2. With V trimmed by 2 bases and J by 4 bases, 5 bases remained unmatched. The CDR3 covers 16 residues. Germline V lookup: CDR1 SGHTA, CDR2 FQGNSA.

This clone was picked up a small number of times. This sequence joins TRBV4-2 and TRBJ2-1; D call uncertain. The CDR3 has 14 residues. Germline CDR1 is LGHNA and CDR2 is YNFKEQ. V was shortened by 0 bases and J by 4 bases, with 7 bases between the two germline ends. The CDR3 DNA reads as TGTGCCAGCAGCCAAGAGTCGACTTACAATGAGCAGTTCTTC. Residues: CASSQESTYNEQFF.

V gene TRBV18 combines with J gene TRBJ2-7, with D maybe TRBD2 (6 bases). Trimming pared 3 bases from V and 3 bases from J, leaving 12 bases between. In germline, CDR1 is KGHSH, CDR2 LQKENI. The CDR3 contains 14 residues. The CDR3 spells CASSPPGVGYEQYF. The CDR3 bases are TGTGCCAGCTCACCGCCGGGAGTGGGCTACGAGCAGTACTTC.

The chain has TRBV18 and TRBJ1-1; perhaps TRBD1 as D (6 bases). V was clipped by 6 bases and J by 4 bases, with 12 bases between them. This CDR3 region has 13 residues. The V gene's germline CDR1 is KGHSH and CDR2 LQKENI. The CDR3 spells CASSQGYGTEAFF. The DNA for the CDR3 is TGTGCCAGCTCCCAGGGGTACGGCACTGAAGCTTTCTTT.

The chain is built from TRBV29-1 and TRBJ1-5, with D maybe TRBD1 (5 bases). CDR1 and CDR2 from the germline V gene are SQVTM and ANQGSEA. The V and J ends lost 2 bases and 6 bases respectively, with 11 bases between them. The CDR3 consists of 13 residues. The CDR3 spells CSVEQGVGQPQHF. The CDR3 DNA reads as TGCAGCGTTGAACAGGGTGTGGGTCAGCCCCAGCATTTT.

This clone was counted a few times. This chain links TRBV7-9 with TRBJ2-7; D may be TRBD1 (6 bases). The V and J ends lost 7 bases and 3 bases respectively, with 13 bases between them. The CDR3 runs to 13 residues. The V gene's germline CDR1 is SEHNR and CDR2 FQNEAQ (reference sequence). CDR3 sequence (DNA): TGTGCCAGCACCCCGACAGGAGACTACGAGCAGTACTTC. It yields the protein CASTPTGDYEQYF.

This clone was found a few times. The J gene is TRBJ1-2, the V gene TRBV10-3; perhaps TRBD1 as D (5 bases). Germline V CDR1 and CDR2: ENHRY, SYGVKD. The germline V and J ends were trimmed by 6 bases and 0 bases, with 8 bases remaining between them. The CDR3 consists of 13 residues. The CDR3 loop reads CAISDSTNYGYTF. CDR3 sequence (DNA): TGTGCCATCAGCGACAGCACTAACTATGGCTACACCTTC.